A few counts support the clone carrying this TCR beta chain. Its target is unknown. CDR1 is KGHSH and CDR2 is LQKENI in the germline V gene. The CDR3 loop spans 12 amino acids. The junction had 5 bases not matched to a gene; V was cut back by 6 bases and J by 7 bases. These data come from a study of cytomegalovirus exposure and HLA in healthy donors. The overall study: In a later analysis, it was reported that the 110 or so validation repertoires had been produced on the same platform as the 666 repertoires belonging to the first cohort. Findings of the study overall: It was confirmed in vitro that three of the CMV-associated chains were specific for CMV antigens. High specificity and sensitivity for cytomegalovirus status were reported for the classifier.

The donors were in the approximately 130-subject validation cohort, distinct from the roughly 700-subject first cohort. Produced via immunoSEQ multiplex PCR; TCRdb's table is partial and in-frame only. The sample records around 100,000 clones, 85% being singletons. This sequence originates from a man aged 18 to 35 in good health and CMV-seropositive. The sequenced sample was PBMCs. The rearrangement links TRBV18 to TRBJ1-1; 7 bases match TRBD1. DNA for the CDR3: TGTGCCAGCTCTCAAGGGGGCCTTGAAGCTTTCTTT. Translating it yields CASSQGGLEAFF. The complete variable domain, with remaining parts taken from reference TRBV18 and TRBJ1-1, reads NAGVMQNPRHLVRRRGQEARLRCSPMKGHSHVYWYRQLPEEGLKFMVYLQKENIIDESGMPKERFSAEFPKEGPSILRIQQVVRGDSAAYFCASSQGGLEAFFGQGTRLTVV.